This T cell receptor beta chain was profiled in a study of blood T cell repertoires in COVID-19. Study as a whole: The United States, Italy and Spain supplied acute and convalescent COVID-19 samples. The cDNA or gDNA used as material had been derived from T cells, B-cell-depleted T cells, or PBMCs.

The protocol was immunoSEQ multiplex PCR, while the TCRdb copy is restricted to in-frame clones and leaves out a portion. This sample carries 52,000 or so clones, approximately 90% of them seen once, and the ten largest clones take 7% to 9%. This clone has only one observation. V lost 3 bases, J lost 6 bases, and 13 bases lay in between. The germline V gene has CDR1 LNHDA and CDR2 SQIVND (reference sequence). This CDR3 has 14 amino acids. Sequenced material: peripheral blood. The chain carries TRBV19 and TRBJ2-3; the D gene is possibly TRBD2 (6 bases). This sequence originates from a woman in her 70s with active COVID-19. CDR3 sequence reads: CASSIGKLADTQYF. The CDR3 region has the DNA TGTGCCAGTAGTATTGGGAAGCTAGCGGATACGCAGTATTTT.